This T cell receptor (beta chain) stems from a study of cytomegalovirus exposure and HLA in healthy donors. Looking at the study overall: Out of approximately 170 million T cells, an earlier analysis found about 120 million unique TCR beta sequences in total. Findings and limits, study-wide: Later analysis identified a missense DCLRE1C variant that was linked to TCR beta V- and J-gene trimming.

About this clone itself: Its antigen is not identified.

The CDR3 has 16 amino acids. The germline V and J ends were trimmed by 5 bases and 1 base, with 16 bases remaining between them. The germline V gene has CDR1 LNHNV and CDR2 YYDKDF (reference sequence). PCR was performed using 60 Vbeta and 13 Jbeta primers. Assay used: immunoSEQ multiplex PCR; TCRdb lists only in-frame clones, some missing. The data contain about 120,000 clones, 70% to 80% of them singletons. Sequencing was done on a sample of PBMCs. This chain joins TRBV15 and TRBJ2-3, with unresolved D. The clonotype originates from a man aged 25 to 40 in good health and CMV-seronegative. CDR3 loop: CATSVRPGYRTDTQYF. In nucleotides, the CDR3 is TGTGCCACCAGCGTACGACCGGGTTACCGCACAGATACGCAGTATTTT.